This T cell receptor beta chain came from a study of blood T cell repertoires in COVID-19. Overall study context: Whether acute or convalescent, the COVID-19 samples came from the United States, Italy and Spain. Sources were T cells, B-cell-depleted T cells, or PBMCs; the material itself was cDNA or gDNA.

This CDR3 has 15 residues. Germline-derived CDR1 and CDR2 are WNHNN and SYGVQD (reference sequence). Trimming took off 0 bases at V and 5 bases at J, with 13 bases between the two ends. Study processing details: Amplification with reference gene primers provided the estimates of nucleated cell counts. TCRdb's table, derived via immunoSEQ multiplex PCR, lists solely in-frame clones and lacks some. That table furnishes V, J and clone size, whereas the DNA furnished D and trimming. This table holds roughly 100,000 clones, 70% to 90% found once. Sequencing was performed on peripheral blood. The chain joins TRBV10-1 to TRBJ1-1, with D possibly TRBD1 on 5 matching bases. The receptor's source is a human donor in a cohort sampled during active COVID-19. In DNA form, the CDR3 reads TGCGCCAGCAGTGAGTCGAGAGGGAGGGGAACTGAAGCTTTCTTT. It encodes CASSESRGRGTEAFF.